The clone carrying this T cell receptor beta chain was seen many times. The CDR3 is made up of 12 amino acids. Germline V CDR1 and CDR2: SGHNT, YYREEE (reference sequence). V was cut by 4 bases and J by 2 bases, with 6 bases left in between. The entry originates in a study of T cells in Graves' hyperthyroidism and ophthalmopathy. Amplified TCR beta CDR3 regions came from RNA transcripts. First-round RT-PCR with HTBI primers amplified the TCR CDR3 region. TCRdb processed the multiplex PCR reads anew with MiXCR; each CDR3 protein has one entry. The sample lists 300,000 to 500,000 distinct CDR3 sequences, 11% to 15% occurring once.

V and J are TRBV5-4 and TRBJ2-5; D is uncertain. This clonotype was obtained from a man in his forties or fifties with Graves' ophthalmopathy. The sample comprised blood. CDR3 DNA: TGTGCCAGCAGCCAGTTACAAGAGACCCAGTACTTC. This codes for CASSQLQETQYF.